The TCR beta chain under discussion was sequenced for a study of blood T cells in healthy people across ages. A J-beta primer mix and a sample-barcoded 5' primer were used in a second PCR of roughly 6 to 11 cycles. The template-switch adaptor was a 5' adaptor with 12 random nucleotides. It tagged each cDNA molecule. TCRdb ran MiXCR on the 5' RACE reads and lists one entry per CDR3 protein. This sample has 1.5 million to 2 million distinct CDR3 sequences; roughly 30% occur once, and the top ten carry over 9%. In its sample, this clonotype was seen a few times. The CDR3 has 17 amino acids. V shed 6 bases, J shed 4 bases, and the junction held 12 bases outside the gene matches. CDR1 and CDR2 from the germline V gene are MGHRA and YSYEKL.

This receptor was identified in a woman in her 30s in good health. The V and J genes are TRBV4-1 and TRBJ1-1; 12 bases align to TRBD1. The material sequenced was blood. Here the CDR3 DNA reads TGCGCCAGCAGTCAACCCCGGGACAGGGGGCTTGGCACTGAAGCTTTCTTT. The encoded protein is CASSQPRDRGLGTEAFF.